This T cell receptor (beta chain) is from a study of shared clonotypes between healthy human individuals (TCRdb year 2020). Background for the entire study: Two women and a few men aged 18 to 49 years were included in the cohort. Per donor, three plates each were used for CD4 naive and CD4 memory, two for CD8 naive, and one for CD8 memory. To estimate repertoire size and how much clonotypes are shared between individuals, the study performed deep sequencing of blood TCR repertoires from a few healthy adults. Different laboratories and diverse techniques were used to prepare libraries and sequence TCR repertoires, to increase sequencing depth and limit assay-specific biases. Per donor, leukapheresis produced somewhere between about 0.85 and 8.9 billion PBMCs. The paper as a whole reports these results and caveats: Only blood was sampled, and tissue TCR repertoires likely differ from those in blood. Larger estimated clonotype richness was generally found for naive subsets than for memory subsets. Based on pairwise subsampling, the degree of clonotype sharing among donors was expected to be affected by sequencing depth. Even with the large sequencing depth, rarefaction of the sorted-subset datasets indicated that sequencing was incomplete. Compared with non-shared clonotypes, the clonotypes found in all four sorted-subset donors had higher generation probabilities. Because the study included only a small number of donors, the genetic and exposure-history diversity represented was limited. Approximately 4.8% of naive CD4, approximately 3.7% of naive CD8, roughly 2.5% of memory CD4, and approximately 0.4% of memory CD8 clonotypes were shared across several donors.

The germline V and J ends show losses of 4 bases and 2 bases respectively, and no gene match explains 4 bases of the junction. The germline V gene yields SGHRS for CDR1 and YFSETQ for CDR2. The CDR3 measures 14 amino acids from cysteine to phenylalanine. The CDR3 DNA has 42 bases and is translated from base 1. Using the deep immunoSEQ assay, multiplex PCR amplified TCR CDR3 regions from genomic DNA. Extracted genomic DNA from each cell subset was spread evenly across all wells of several immunoSEQ 96-well plates, with each plate serving as a replicate. For sorted subsets, approximately 190 ng of genomic DNA, equivalent to roughly 33,000 T cell genomes, went into each replicate PCR. The purified libraries were quantified using a Qubit 3.0 fluorometer, sized with a Bioanalyzer 2100, and then quantified again using the KAPA Library Quantification kit. Every immunoSEQ 96-well plate was sequenced on a separate single-read 150-cycle Illumina NextSeq 550 flow cell. The study's own analysis went as follows. Because only junctional sequences without quality scores were contained in the immunoSEQ output, filtering matching that applied to full-length reads could not be performed. To assign V/J genes and CDR3, sequences were annotated against IMGT germline references using PyIR, a Python wrapper for IgBLAST v1.9. Reads with weak V/J assignments (E-value above 1e-6), missing CDR3, stop codons, out-of-frame junctions, or ambiguous translated residues were removed. V3J clonotypes were defined by identical inferred V gene, J gene, and CDR3 amino acid sequence. Percentage overlap between repertoires was calculated by dividing the number of shared unique clonotypes by the size of the smaller repertoire. Richness of each repertoire was evaluated using RTK rarefaction, the Chao1 estimator, and Recon v2.1 estimates of unobserved clonotypes. OLGA was used to compute generation probabilities for all TCRbeta clonotypes that the gDNA method yielded from a few donors. Sourced from immuneACCESS, this table was stored by TCRdb with only in-frame sequences that have V and J called. A share of the clones is absent; for the studies checked, an unresolved V gene accounts for under half, and the remainder has no known explanation. The V and J calls and clone size are taken from that table; D and trimming were inferred from the DNA. For this sample the table gives approximately 1.4 million clones, of which approximately 98% were detected only once. Around 0.45% of the sample belongs to the ten largest clones.

A note on this clone: Its antigen remains undetermined. The record has no base qualities; no much larger clone is one base away.

The donors were healthy, HIV-negative adults who had no recently reported acute infections or vaccinations. All donors were Caucasian adults living in Nashville, Tennessee, USA. CD4+ T cells were enriched by magnetic negative selection, after which naive cells were positively selected on CD45RA and the negative fraction was taken as the memory subset. After blood collection by leukapheresis, PBMCs were isolated using Ficoll-Histopaque density gradient centrifugation and then cryopreserved in the vapor phase of liquid nitrogen. Purity and quantity of every magnetically sorted T cell population were checked by analytical flow cytometry. Each sorted fraction had its genomic DNA isolated and then quantified by UV absorbance on a Nanodrop 2000c.

Recombination connected TRBV5-1 to TRBJ2-3; TRBD1 fits 7 bases in the junction. The receptor's source is a man in his thirties or forties in good health. Sequencing was performed on naive CD4+ T cells sorted from blood. The cell subset or site label corresponds to: CD45RA+ positively selected. The DNA sequence reads TGCGCCAGCAGCATGGGACAGCTCACAGATACGCAGTATTTT. The translation is CASSMGQLTDTQYF.